Listed below are T cell receptor beta chains from one sample, sequenced in a study of blood T cell repertoires in COVID-19. TCRdb's copy holds only in-frame clones and misses some; the assay was immunoSEQ multiplex PCR. The sample lists around 40,000 clones, 89% occurring once. The specimen sequenced was peripheral blood. Receptors were obtained from a man aged 45-65 years with active COVID-19. Each CDR3 is given with its conserved first and last residue.

J gene | V gene | CDR3 protein
TRBJ2-7 | TRBV7-8 | CASSTRADLTGSHEQYF
TRBJ1-1 | TRBV7-9 | CASSDRGYDTEAFF
TRBJ2-2 | TRBV29-1 | CSALGGQGVIGELFF
TRBJ2-3 | TRBV10-3 | CAISETTGSDTQYF
TRBJ1-4 | TRBV5-5 | CASSLERTNEKLFF
TRBJ2-2 | TRBV5-4 | CASSLLAEANTGELFF
TRBJ2-7 | TRBV6-4 | CASSFWPSGIYEQYF
TRBJ2-3 | TRBV6-5 | CASSLGGAHTDTQYF
TRBJ1-2 | TRBV7-2 | CASSLVLGGGGYTF
TRBJ2-3 | TRBV28 | CASSLALAGGGGGDTQYF
TRBJ1-1 | TRBV11-3 | CASSPVNAQLEAFF
TRBJ1-1 | TRBV27 | CASNVGQGYTEAFF
TRBJ2-4 | TRBV21-1 | CASSKAEGIGDREVKNIQYF
TRBJ2-7 | TRBV27 | CASSSDSRAYEQYF
TRBJ1-6 | TRBV9 | CASSVGTGVSPLHF
TRBJ2-7 | TRBV4-2 | CASSHTSGQNYEQYF
TRBJ1-5 | TRBV7-6 | CASSMGQASNQPQHF
TRBJ2-1 | TRBV6-5 | CASSSPGQGSNEQFF
TRBJ2-7 | TRBV14 | CASSQDPGQGIEQYF
TRBJ2-2 | TRBV10-3 | CAISVDRGRGELFF
TRBJ2-2 | TRBV10-3 | CAIGLAGGVGELFF
TRBJ2-7 | TRBV7-9 | CASSLIGERIDEQYF
TRBJ2-1 | TRBV5-1 | CASGGQGSISYNEQFF
TRBJ1-1 | TRBV7-9 | CASSLAGSGIEAFF
TRBJ2-7 | TRBV28 | CASSVAGYEQYF
TRBJ2-1 | TRBV27 | CASSGTSGNYNEQFF
TRBJ2-3 | TRBV6-5 | CASKLDRRTDTQYF
TRBJ1-5 | TRBV6-2/TRBV6-3 | CASSRQGSNQPQHF
TRBJ2-2 | TRBV19 | CASSTHIRAPGELFF
TRBJ2-3 | TRBV5-5 | CASSLRTVTTDTQYF
TRBJ2-3 | TRBV9 | CASSYDWTGMRGTDTQYF
TRBJ2-5 | TRBV9 | CASSQRGMEETQYF
TRBJ2-7 | TRBV6-5 | CASRARDRDEQYF
TRBJ2-3 | TRBV7-9 | CASSPMREGGDTQYF
TRBJ2-6 | TRBV19 | CASAGQLFSGANVLTF
TRBJ2-1 | TRBV9 | CASSPHGATDEQFF
TRBJ2-7 | TRBV5-1 | CASSLEGQGVSYEQYF
TRBJ2-7 | TRBV20-1 | CSATGNEQYF
TRBJ2-1 | TRBV6-2/TRBV6-3 | CASSYSITSGMNEQFF
TRBJ2-2 | TRBV24-1 | CATSDHPLSSGRAGELFF
TRBJ1-1 | TRBV10-3 | CAISGRDSLRGNTEAFF
TRBJ2-7 | TRBV18 | CASSPTSRTYEQYF
TRBJ1-5 | TRBV4-1 | CASSQGQGFNQPQHF